The 8 T cell receptor beta chains below come from one sample, sequenced in a study of Tregs in tolerant kidney transplant recipients. Assay: immunoSEQ multiplex PCR; the TCRdb copy retains only in-frame clones and omits some. The data hold around 98,000 clones, with 93% observed a single time. Source: CD4+ T cells from blood, taken before the transplant. The receptor set was obtained from a human donor who received a combined kidney and bone marrow transplant.

The J gene is TRBJ1-1, the V gene TRBV9; D gene ambiguous. Germline loops: CDR1 SGDLS, CDR2 YYNGEE. Trimming removed 0 bases from V and 3 bases from J, with 6 bases in between. The CDR3 consists of 13 residues. The CDR3, as DNA: TGTGCCAGCAGCGTAGCTACGGACACTGAAGCTTTCTTT. Protein sequence: CASSVATDTEAFF.

Concerning this clone: The junction differs from germline at one of its ends, possibly a read error. Within the sample, other DNA sequences also encode this same CDR3. This rearrangement joins TRBV4-1 to TRBJ1-6; 9 positions agree with TRBD1. Germline CDR1 and CDR2: MGHRA and YSYEKL. CDR3 length equals 15 residues. The CDR3 nucleotides are TGCGCCAGCAGCCAGAGGACAGGGGATAATTCCCCCCTCCACTTT. It codes for CASSQRTGDNSPLHF.

The gene calls are TRBV7-2 and TRBJ2-1; 9 bases match TRBD2. Germline CDR1 is SGHTA and CDR2 is FQGNSA. The length of the CDR3 is 16 residues. Trimming took 5 bases from V and 7 from J; bases not matched to a gene: 12. This chain's CDR3 is CASSAHSGSFVNEQFF. CDR3 nucleotide sequence: TGTGCCAGCAGCGCCCATAGCGGGAGTTTCGTGAATGAGCAGTTCTTC.

The V gene is TRBV10-3, the J gene TRBJ1-4; the D is unclear. The CDR3 is 14 residues long. Germline V gene data show CDR1 as ENHRY and CDR2 as SYGVKD. Trimming took off 6 bases at V and 2 bases at J, with 10 bases between the two ends. The CDR3 here is CAIRSGLTNEKLFF. The DNA for the CDR3 is TGTGCCATCAGAAGCGGTTTGACTAATGAAAAACTGTTTTTT.

V is TRBV7-6 and J is TRBJ2-1; possible D gene TRBD1, 5 bases. CDR3 length: 15 amino acids. Germline CDR1 and CDR2: SGHVS and FNYEAQ. Trimming cost V 1 base and J 5 bases, with 12 bases left between them. CDR3 in amino acids: CASSLEGRAHNEQFF. Written as DNA, the CDR3 is TGTGCCAGCAGCTTAGAGGGCAGGGCCCACAATGAGCAGTTCTTC.

Written as DNA, the CDR3 is TGTGCCAGCAGCTTAATGGGGGGGATGAACACTGAAGCTTTCTTT. This translates into CASSLMGGMNTEAFF. The V gene is TRBV7-3, the J gene TRBJ1-1; possible D gene TRBD1, 5 bases. V was clipped by 1 base and J by 0 bases, with 9 bases between them. The CDR3 has 15 residues. CDR1 SGHTA and CDR2 FQGTGA come from the germline V gene.

The chain has TRBV10-3 and TRBJ1-1; tentatively, D is TRBD1 (5 bases). V shed 6 bases and J shed 4 bases, with 12 bases lying between them. The germline gives CDR1 ENHRY, CDR2 SYGVKD. This CDR3 is built from 13 residues. The CDR3 sequence is CAIRIQVTTEAFF. In nucleotides, the CDR3 is TGTGCCATCAGGATACAGGTCACCACTGAAGCTTTCTTT.

This chain uses TRBV14 with TRBJ2-7, with 7 bases fitting TRBD2. V dropped 4 bases and J dropped 6; count of bases not matched to a gene: 9. Germline assignment: CDR1 SGHDN and CDR2 FVKESK. The CDR3 is 14 amino acids. CDR3 protein: CASSPGGGRGEQYF. The DNA for the CDR3 is TGTGCCAGCAGCCCTGGGGGGGGAAGAGGCGAGCAGTACTTC.